The text below deals with one TCR beta chain. Looked up from germline, CDR1 is KGHSH and CDR2 is LQKENI. Trimming took 4 bases from V and 2 from J; bases not matched to a gene: 9. This CDR3 comprises 16 residues. Data came from immunoSEQ multiplex PCR; TCRdb stores just in-frame clones and leaves some out. The data hold a few hundred thousand clones, with just over 85% observed a single time. The data originate from a study of cytomegalovirus exposure and HLA in healthy donors. Material for sequencing was PBMCs. The sequence came from a young woman in good health and CMV-seronegative. The chain has TRBV18 and TRBJ2-3; 7 bases align to TRBD1. The CDR3 DNA reads TGTGCCAGCTCACGATACCTCGGGACAGACACAGATACGCAGTATTTT. Its translation: CASSRYLGTDTDTQYF. The entire variable domain, with the rest obtained from reference TRBV18 and TRBJ2-3, is as follows: NAGVMQNPRHLVRRRGQEARLRCSPMKGHSHVYWYRQLPEEGLKFMVYLQKENIIDESGMPKERFSAEFPKEGPSILRIQQVVRGDSAAYFCASSRYLGTDTDTQYFGPGTRLTVL.